This T cell receptor (beta chain) was obtained from a study of OX40 agonist ivuxolimab in advanced cancers. CDR3 size: 14 residues. Germline CDR1 is LNHDA and CDR2 is SQIVND (reference sequence). Trimming removed 9 bases from V and 4 bases from J, with 17 bases in between. Turning to this clone: Its target is not known.

Study-wide results and limits: Expanded clones were, on average, more numerous among CD8+ T cells than CD4+. The CD4+ and CD8+ T cells in the blood had expanded clonally by week 6 at 0.1 to 3.0 mg/kg.

Blood was sampled at baseline, cycle 4 day 1, and cycle 7 day 1. Profiling relied on immunoSEQ multiplex PCR, and the TCRdb table lists in-frame clones only, not all of them. The sample consists of 60,000 to 75,000 clones, roughly 89% of them appearing once. The chain recombines TRBV19 with TRBJ2-3; D may be TRBD2 (7 bases). The receptor's source is an adult with an advanced solid tumor such as melanoma, head and neck, liver or kidney cancer. The specimen comprised CD4+ or CD8+ T cells sorted from blood, sampled in a trial of the OX40 agonist ivuxolimab. The CDR3 coding sequence is TGTGCCAGCAGCCATTCGGGGGGCGCAGATACGCAGTATTTT. Protein sequence: CASSHSGGADTQYF.